This T cell receptor beta chain comes out of a study of somatic mutations in cytotoxic T cells in rheumatoid arthritis. Study summary: Flow cytometric sorting isolated some V beta antibody-stained T-cell populations at nearly 100% purity, and among them were V beta1+ cells that underwent TCRB sequencing. Study results and limitations: Antigenic targets recognized by the expanded CD8+ clones remained undetermined. Some patients, about an eighth of the roughly 60, had a largest CD8+ clone that exceeded 20% of CD8+ cells.

A word on this clone: The antigen is unknown.

Germline V gene sequence: CDR1 MDHEN, CDR2 SYDVKM. J gave up 2 bases and V 5 bases, and 5 bases lay outside the gene matches. The length of the CDR3 is 14 residues. With median age approximately 59 years (range roughly 21-80) and about 60% female, healthy controls came from blood donor buffy coats. Profiling relied on immunoSEQ multiplex PCR, and the TCRdb table lists in-frame clones only, not all of them. This table has about 6,700 clones, 70% appearing once. This sequence originates from a man in his forties in good health. The chain couples TRBV28 to TRBJ2-5, with 7 bases identical to TRBD1. What was sequenced was CD8+ T cells sorted from blood. The CDR3 DNA follows: TGTGCCAGCAGTATCGGACAGGTACAAGAGACCCAGTACTTC. Protein sequence: CASSIGQVQETQYF.